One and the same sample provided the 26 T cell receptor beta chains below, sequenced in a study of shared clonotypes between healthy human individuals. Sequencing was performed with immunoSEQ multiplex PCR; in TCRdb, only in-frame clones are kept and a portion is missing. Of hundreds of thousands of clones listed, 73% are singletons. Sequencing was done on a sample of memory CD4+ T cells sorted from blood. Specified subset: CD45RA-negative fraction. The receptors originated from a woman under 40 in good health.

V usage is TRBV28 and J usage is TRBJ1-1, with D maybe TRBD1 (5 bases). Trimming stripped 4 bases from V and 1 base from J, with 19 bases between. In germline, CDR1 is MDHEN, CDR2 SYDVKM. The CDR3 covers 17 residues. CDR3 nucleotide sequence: TGTGCCAGCAGTTCGGGGCCAGGGAGGGAAACGAACACTGAAGCTTTCTTT. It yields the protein CASSSGPGRETNTEAFF.

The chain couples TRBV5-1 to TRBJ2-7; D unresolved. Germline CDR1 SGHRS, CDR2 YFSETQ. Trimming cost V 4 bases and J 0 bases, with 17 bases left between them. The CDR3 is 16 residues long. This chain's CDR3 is CASSHTTSSGSYEQYF. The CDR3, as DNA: TGCGCCAGCAGCCATACCACGTCTAGTGGCTCCTACGAGCAGTACTTC.

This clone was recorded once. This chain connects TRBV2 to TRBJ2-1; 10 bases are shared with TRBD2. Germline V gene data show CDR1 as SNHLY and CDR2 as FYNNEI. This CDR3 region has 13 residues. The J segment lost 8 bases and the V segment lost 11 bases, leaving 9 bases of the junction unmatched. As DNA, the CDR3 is TGTGCCGGGTCTAGCGGGAGCCACGATGAGCAGTTCTTC. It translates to CAGSSGSHDEQFF.

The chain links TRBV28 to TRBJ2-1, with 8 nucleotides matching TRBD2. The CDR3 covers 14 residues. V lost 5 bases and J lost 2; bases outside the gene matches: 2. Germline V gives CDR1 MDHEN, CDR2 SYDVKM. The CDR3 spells CASSTSGAYNEQFF. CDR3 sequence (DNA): TGTGCCAGCAGTACTAGCGGAGCCTACAATGAGCAGTTCTTC.

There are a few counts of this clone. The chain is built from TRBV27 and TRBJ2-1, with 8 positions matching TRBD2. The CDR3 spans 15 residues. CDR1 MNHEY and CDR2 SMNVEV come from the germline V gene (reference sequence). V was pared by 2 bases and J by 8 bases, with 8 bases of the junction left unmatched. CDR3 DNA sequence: TGTGCCAGCAGTTTAGACGGGAGGGCCTCAGATGAGCAGTTCTTC. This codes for CASSLDGRASDEQFF.

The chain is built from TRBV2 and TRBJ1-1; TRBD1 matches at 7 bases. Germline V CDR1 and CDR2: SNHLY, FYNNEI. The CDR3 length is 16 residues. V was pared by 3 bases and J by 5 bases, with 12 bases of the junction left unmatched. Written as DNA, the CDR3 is TGTGCCAGCAGTGACGCGTTCAGGGGGATCGAAACTGAAGCTTTCTTT. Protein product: CASSDAFRGIETEAFF.

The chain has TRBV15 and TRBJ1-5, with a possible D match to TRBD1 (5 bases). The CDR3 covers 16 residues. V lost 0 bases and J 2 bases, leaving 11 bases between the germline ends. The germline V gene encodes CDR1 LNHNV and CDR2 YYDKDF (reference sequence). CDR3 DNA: TGTGCCACCAGCAGAGACAGAAGAGGGGGCAATCAGCCCCAGCATTTT. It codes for CATSRDRRGGNQPQHF.

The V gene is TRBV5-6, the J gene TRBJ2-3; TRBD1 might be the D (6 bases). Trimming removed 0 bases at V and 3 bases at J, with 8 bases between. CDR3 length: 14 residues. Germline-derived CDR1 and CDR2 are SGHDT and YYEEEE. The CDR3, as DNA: TGTGCCAGCAGCTTGGTAAGGGGGACAGATACGCAGTATTTT. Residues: CASSLVRGTDTQYF.

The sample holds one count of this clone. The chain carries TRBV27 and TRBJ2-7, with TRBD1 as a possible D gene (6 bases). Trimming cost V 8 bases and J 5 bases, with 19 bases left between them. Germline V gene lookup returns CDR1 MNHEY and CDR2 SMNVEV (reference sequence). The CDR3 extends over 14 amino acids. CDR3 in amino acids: CASRSEFWDNEQYF. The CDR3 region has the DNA TGTGCCAGCCGTTCGGAATTCTGGGACAACGAGCAGTACTTC.

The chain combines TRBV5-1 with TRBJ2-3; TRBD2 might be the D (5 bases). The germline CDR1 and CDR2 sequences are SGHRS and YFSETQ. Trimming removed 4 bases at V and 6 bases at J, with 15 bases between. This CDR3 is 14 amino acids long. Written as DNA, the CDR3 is TGCGCCAGCAGCCGGGCGTGGCCGGGGGATACGCAGTATTTT. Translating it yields CASSRAWPGDTQYF. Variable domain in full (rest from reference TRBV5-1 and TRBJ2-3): KAGVTQTPRYLIKTRGQQVTLSCSPISGHRSVSWYQQTPGQGLQFLFEYFSETQRNKGNFPGRFSGRQFSNSRSEMNVSTLELGDSALYLCASSRAWPGDTQYFGPGTRLTVL.

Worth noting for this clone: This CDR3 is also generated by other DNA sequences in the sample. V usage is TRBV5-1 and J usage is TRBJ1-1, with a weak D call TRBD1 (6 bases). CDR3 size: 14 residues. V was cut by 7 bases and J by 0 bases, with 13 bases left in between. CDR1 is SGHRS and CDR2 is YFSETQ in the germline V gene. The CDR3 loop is CASRAGVMNTEAFF. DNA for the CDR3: TGCGCCAGCCGGGCAGGGGTTATGAACACTGAAGCTTTCTTT.

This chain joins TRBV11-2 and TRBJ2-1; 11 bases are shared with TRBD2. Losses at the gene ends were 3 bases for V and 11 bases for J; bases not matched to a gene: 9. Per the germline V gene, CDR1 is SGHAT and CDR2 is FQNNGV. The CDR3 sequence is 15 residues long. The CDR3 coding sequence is TGTGCCAGCAGCTTGGGAGGGCTAGCGGGAGGACAGCAGTTCTTC. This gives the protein CASSLGGLAGGQQFF.

CDR3 bases: TGTGCCTGGACCCAGGCAAGCTCCTACGAGCAGTACTTC. This sequence encodes CAWTQASSYEQYF. V is TRBV30 and J is TRBJ2-5; D remains ambiguous. The DNA end is more similar to TRBJ2-7, so the J call may be wrong. Germline values: CDR1 GTSNPN, CDR2 SVGIG (reference sequence). This CDR3 region has 13 residues.

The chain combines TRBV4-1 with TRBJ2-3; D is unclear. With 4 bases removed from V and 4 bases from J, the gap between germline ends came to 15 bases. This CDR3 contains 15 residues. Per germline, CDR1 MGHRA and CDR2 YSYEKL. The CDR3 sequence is CASSRTASGADTQYF. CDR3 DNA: TGCGCCAGCAGCCGAACAGCGTCGGGCGCAGATACGCAGTATTTT.

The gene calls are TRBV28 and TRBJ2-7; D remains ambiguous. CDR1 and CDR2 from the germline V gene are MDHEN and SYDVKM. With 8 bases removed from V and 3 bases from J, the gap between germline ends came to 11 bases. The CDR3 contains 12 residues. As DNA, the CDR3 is TGTGCCAGCTGTTCAGCCAGCTACGAGCAGTACTTC. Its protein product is CASCSASYEQYF.

This CDR3 is CASSPGQGAFDVGTEAFF. The CDR3 nucleotides are TGTGCCAGCAGCCCTGGGCAGGGGGCGTTCGATGTGGGTACTGAAGCTTTCTTT. The chain carries TRBV7-9 and TRBJ1-1; the match to TRBD1 covers 8 bases. The CDR3 is made up of 18 amino acids. From germline, CDR1 is SEHNR and CDR2 FQNEAQ (reference sequence). With V trimmed by 5 bases and J by 5 bases, 19 bases remained unmatched.

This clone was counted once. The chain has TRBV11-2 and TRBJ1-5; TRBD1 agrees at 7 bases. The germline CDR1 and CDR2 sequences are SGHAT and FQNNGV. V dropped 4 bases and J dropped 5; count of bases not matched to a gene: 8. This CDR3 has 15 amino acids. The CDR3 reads CASSSTTGWDQPQHF. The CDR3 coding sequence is TGTGCCAGCAGCTCAACGACAGGGTGGGATCAGCCCCAGCATTTT. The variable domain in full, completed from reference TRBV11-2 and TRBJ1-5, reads EAGVAQSPRYKIIEKRQSVAFWCNPISGHATLYWYQQILGQGPKLLIQFQNNGVVDDSQLPKDRFSAERLKGVDSTLKIQPAKLEDSAVYLCASSSTTGWDQPQHFGDGTRLSIL.

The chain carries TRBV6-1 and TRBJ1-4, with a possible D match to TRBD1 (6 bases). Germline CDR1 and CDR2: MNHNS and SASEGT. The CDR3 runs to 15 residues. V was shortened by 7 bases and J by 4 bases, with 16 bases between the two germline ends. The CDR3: CASKPQGLGNEKLFF. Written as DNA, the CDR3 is TGTGCCAGCAAACCACAGGGACTCGGTAATGAAAAACTGTTTTTT.

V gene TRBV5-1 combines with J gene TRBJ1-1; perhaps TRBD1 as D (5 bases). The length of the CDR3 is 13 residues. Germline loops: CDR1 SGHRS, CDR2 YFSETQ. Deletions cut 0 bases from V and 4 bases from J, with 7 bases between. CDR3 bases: TGCGCCAGCAGCTTGGCAGGGATCACTGAAGCTTTCTTT. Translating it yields CASSLAGITEAFF.

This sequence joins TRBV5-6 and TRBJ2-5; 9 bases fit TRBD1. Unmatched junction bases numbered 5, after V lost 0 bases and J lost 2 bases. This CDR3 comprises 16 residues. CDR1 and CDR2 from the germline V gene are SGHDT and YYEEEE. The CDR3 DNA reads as TGTGCCAGCAGCTTGGCCGGGACAGGGTCTCAAGAGACCCAGTACTTC. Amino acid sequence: CASSLAGTGSQETQYF.

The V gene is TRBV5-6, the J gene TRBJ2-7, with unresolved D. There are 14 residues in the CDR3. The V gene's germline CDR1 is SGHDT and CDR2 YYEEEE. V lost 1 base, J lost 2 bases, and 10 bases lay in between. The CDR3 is CASSLRPVAYEQYF. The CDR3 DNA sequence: TGTGCCAGCAGCTTGAGGCCAGTCGCCTACGAGCAGTACTTC.

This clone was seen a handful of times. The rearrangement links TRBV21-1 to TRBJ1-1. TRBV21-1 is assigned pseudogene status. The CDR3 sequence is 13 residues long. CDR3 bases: TGTGCCAGCAGCCACTACGGGGGCACTGAAGCTTTCTTT. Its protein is CASSHYGGTEAFF.

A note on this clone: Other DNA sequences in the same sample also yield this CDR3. The CDR3 DNA reads TGTGCCAGCAGTGAAGGGACTAGGGCCTACAATGAGCAGTTCTTC. It encodes CASSEGTRAYNEQFF. The V and J genes are TRBV6-1 and TRBJ2-1; the match to TRBD2 covers 7 bases. The CDR3 consists of 15 residues. V lost 1 base to trimming and J lost 2 bases; unmatched junction nucleotides: 2. CDR1 is MNHNS and CDR2 is SASEGT in the germline V gene.

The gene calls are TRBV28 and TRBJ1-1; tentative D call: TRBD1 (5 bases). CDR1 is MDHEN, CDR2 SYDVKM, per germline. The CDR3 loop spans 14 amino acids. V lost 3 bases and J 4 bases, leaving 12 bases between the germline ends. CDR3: CASSFGRGSTEAFF. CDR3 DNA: TGTGCCAGCAGTTTTGGTAGGGGATCCACTGAAGCTTTCTTT.

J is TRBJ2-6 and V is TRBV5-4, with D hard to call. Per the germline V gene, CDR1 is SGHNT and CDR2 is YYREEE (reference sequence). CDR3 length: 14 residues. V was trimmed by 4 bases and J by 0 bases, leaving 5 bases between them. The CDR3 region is CASSHFSGANVLTF. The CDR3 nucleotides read TGTGCCAGCAGCCATTTCTCTGGGGCCAACGTCCTGACTTTC.

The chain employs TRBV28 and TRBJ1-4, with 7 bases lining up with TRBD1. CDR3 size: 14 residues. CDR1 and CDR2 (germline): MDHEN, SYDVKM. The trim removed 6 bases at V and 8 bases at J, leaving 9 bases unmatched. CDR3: CASSVQGWEEKLFF. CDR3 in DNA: TGTGCCAGCAGCGTACAGGGGTGGGAAGAAAAACTGTTTTTT.